The 11 T cell receptor beta chains listed next were all sequenced from one sample in a study of T-cell reconstitution after alpha-beta-depleted transplantation in children. Unique molecular identifiers featured in how the TCRbeta library was prepared. One entry per CDR3 protein results from TCRdb running MiXCR on the PCR reads. The repertoire consists of about 200,000 distinct CDR3 sequences, with under 8.5% occurring once and the leading ten covering more than 5.5%. The specimen comprised PBMCs, sampled before TCRalphabeta/CD19-depleted stem cell transplant. All receptors come from a boy younger than 10 with acute lymphoblastic leukemia, due to receive a stem cell transplant.

There are many counts of this clonotype. This chain joins TRBV20-1 and TRBJ2-2; D is possibly TRBD1 or TRBD2 (5 bases each). The CDR3 spans 15 residues. V lost 1 base to trimming and J lost 2 bases, with 11 bases between them. The germline gives CDR1 DFQATT, CDR2 SNEGSKA (reference sequence). CDR3 in amino acids: CSARVGTVNTGELFF. CDR3 bases: TGCAGTGCTAGAGTGGGGACGGTAAACACCGGGGAGCTGTTTTTT.

This clonotype was observed at least ten times. The rearrangement uses TRBV6-4 and TRBJ2-3; D may be TRBD1 (6 bases). This CDR3 spans 15 amino acids. The germline V and J ends were trimmed by 3 bases and 3 bases, with 13 bases remaining between them. The germline CDR1 and CDR2 sequences are MRHNA and SNTAGT. CDR3 residues: CASSENGQGTDTQYF. The CDR3 DNA reads TGTGCCAGCAGTGAGAACGGCCAGGGGACAGATACGCAGTATTTT.

This clonotype was detected only a few times. Given a much more abundant clone one base away, this may be a read error. The CDR3 carries no conserved terminal phenylalanine or tryptophan, so it likely arises from a read error. The chain links TRBV29-1 to TRBJ2-7; 7 bases are a match to TRBD1. This CDR3 contains 13 residues. With V trimmed by 7 bases and J by 0 bases, 6 bases remained unmatched. Germline V CDR1 and CDR2: SQVTM, ANQGSEA. The CDR3 sequence: CSAATGSSYEQYC. As DNA, the CDR3 is TGCAGCGCCGCGACAGGGTCCTCCTACGAGCAGTACTGC.

This clonotype was seen ten or more times. The J gene is TRBJ1-1, the V gene TRBV29-1, with D perhaps matching TRBD1 (6 bases). The CDR3 is made up of 13 amino acids. Germline V CDR1 and CDR2: SQVTM, ANQGSEA. Trimming took 7 bases from V and 1 from J, leaving 13 bases between them. CDR3 protein: CSAQTGQNTEAFF. The DNA of the CDR3 is TGCAGCGCCCAGACAGGACAGAACACTGAAGCTTTCTTT.

This clonotype was counted at least ten times. The chain has TRBV4-3 and TRBJ1-6, with 7 positions matching TRBD1. Germline trimming cut 5 bases from V and 7 bases from J; bases unmatched to any gene: 8. The V gene's germline CDR1 is LGHNA and CDR2 YSLEER. The CDR3 spans 15 residues. The chain's CDR3 is CASSATTGSNSPLHF. DNA for the CDR3: TGCGCCAGCAGCGCCACGACAGGGTCGAATTCACCCCTCCACTTT.

This clonotype was seen at least ten times. CDR3 nucleotide sequence: TGTGCCAGCAGTGACTCCCCTGGAACAGATACGCAGTATTTT. Encoded protein: CASSDSPGTDTQYF. This chain connects TRBV6-4 to TRBJ2-3; no clear D. The CDR3 sequence is 14 residues long. Germline lookup yields CDR1 MRHNA and CDR2 SNTAGT. Between the trimmed V and J ends, which lost 0 bases and 3 bases, there was a span of 7 bases.

The rearrangement joins TRBV19 to TRBJ2-1; no clear D gene. The CDR3 is 13 residues long. V dropped 10 bases and J dropped 0 bases, with 10 bases sitting between them. The germline V gene has CDR1 LNHDA and CDR2 SQIVND (reference sequence). In nucleotides, the CDR3 is TGTGCCATCGGCCCCAGCTCCTACAATGAGCAGTTCTTC. Its protein is CAIGPSSYNEQFF. Full variable domain (remainder filled in from reference TRBV19 and TRBJ2-1): DGGITQSPKYLFRKEGQNVTLSCEQNLNHDAMYWYRQDPGQGLRLIYYSQIVNDFQKGDIAEGYSVSREKKESFPLTVTSAQKNPTAFYLCAIGPSSYNEQFFGPGTRLTVL.

This clonotype turned up a few times. The chain has TRBV6-2 or TRBV6-3 and TRBJ2-7; D is possibly TRBD1 or TRBD2 (5 bases each). The CDR3 contains 12 residues. In germline, CDR1 is MNHEY, CDR2 SVGEGT. Trimming took off 6 bases at V and 4 bases at J, with 10 bases between the two ends. The CDR3 region is CASRGTTYEQYF. The CDR3 DNA reads TGTGCCAGCAGGGGGACCACTTACGAGCAGTACTTC.

This clonotype was picked up many times. The CDR3 reads CASSGQGREWARPYNEQFF. The CDR3 DNA follows: TGTGCCAGCTCAGGACAGGGGAGGGAGTGGGCGAGACCATACAATGAGCAGTTCTTC. The chain employs TRBV11-2 and TRBJ2-1; TRBD1 matches 9 bases. The V segment lost 8 bases and the J segment 4 bases; nucleotides outside the gene matches: 21. This CDR3 is built from 19 residues. The germline CDR1 and CDR2 sequences are SGHAT and FQNNGV.

J is TRBJ2-3 and V is TRBV7-2; D possibly corresponds to TRBD1 (6 bases). The CDR3 runs 16 residues. V was cut by 7 bases and J by 1 base, with 18 bases left in between. Germline values: CDR1 SGHTA, CDR2 FQGNSA. The CDR3 loop is CASNRSRTVRTDTQYF. CDR3 nucleotides: TGTGCCAGCAACCGCTCTCGGACAGTCCGCACAGATACGCAGTATTTT.

This clonotype has a count of ten or more. CDR3 nucleotides: TGTGCCAGCAGTTCCTGGACTAGCGGGAGTTACGAGCAGTACTTC. Amino acid sequence: CASSSWTSGSYEQYF. This rearrangement joins TRBV27 to TRBJ2-7; 13 bases are shared with TRBD2. V dropped 4 bases and J dropped 4; count of bases not matched to a gene: 4. The germline V gene encodes CDR1 MNHEY and CDR2 SMNVEV (reference sequence). The CDR3 has 15 residues.